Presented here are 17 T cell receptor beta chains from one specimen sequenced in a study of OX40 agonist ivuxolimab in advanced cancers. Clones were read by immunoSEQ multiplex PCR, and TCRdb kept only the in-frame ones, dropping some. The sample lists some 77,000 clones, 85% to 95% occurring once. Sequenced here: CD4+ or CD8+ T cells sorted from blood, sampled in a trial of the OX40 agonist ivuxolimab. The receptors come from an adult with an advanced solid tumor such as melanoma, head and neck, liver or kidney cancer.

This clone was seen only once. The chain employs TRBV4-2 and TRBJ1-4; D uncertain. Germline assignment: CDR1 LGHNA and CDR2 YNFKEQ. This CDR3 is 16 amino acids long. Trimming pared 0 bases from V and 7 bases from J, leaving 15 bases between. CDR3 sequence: CASSQDPGMGSEKLFF. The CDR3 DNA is TGTGCCAGCAGCCAAGATCCGGGGATGGGGAGTGAAAAACTGTTTTTT.

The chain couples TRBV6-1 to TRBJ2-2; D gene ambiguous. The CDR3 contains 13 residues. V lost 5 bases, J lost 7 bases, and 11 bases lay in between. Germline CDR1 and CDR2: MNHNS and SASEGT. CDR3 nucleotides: TGTGCCAGCAGTATAGGCTCCAGCGGGGAGCTGTTTTTT. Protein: CASSIGSSGELFF.

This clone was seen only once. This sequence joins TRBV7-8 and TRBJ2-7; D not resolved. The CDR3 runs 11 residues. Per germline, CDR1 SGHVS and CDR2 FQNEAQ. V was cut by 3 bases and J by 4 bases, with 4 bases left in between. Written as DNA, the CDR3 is TGTGCCAGCAGCTTGTTTTACGAGCAGTACTTC. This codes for CASSLFYEQYF.

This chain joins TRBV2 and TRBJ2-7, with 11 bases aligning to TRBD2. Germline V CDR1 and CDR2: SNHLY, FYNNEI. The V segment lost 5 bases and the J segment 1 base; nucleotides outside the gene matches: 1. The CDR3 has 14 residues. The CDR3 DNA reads TGTGCCAGCAGTTGGACTAGCGGGTCCTACGAGCAGTACTTC. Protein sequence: CASSWTSGSYEQYF.

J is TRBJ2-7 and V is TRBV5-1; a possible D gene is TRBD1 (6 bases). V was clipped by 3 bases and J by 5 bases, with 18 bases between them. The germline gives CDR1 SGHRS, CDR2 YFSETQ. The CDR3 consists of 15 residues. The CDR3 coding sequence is TGCGCCAGCAGCTCGGGCAGGGGTGGTCCGGACGAGCAGTACTTC. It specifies CASSSGRGGPDEQYF.

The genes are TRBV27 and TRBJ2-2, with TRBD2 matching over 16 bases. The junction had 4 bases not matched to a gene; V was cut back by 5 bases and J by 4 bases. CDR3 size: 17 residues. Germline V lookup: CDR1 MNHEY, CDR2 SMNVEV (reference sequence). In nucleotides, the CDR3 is TGTGCCAGCAGTCCCGGGACTAGCGGGGGGGTCACCGGGGAGCTGTTTTTT. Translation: CASSPGTSGGVTGELFF.

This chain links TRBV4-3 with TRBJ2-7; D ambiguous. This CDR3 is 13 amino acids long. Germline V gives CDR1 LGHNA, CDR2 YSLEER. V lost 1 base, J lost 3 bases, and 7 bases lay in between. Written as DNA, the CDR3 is TGCGCCAGCAGCCAAGTTTTGGACTACGAGCAGTACTTC. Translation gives CASSQVLDYEQYF.

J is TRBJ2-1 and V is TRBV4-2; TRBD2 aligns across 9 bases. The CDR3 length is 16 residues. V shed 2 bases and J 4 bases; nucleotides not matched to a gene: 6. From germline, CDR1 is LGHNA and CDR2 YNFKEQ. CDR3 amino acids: CASSQLSGGPYNEQFF. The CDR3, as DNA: TGTGCCAGCAGCCAACTTAGCGGGGGACCTTACAATGAGCAGTTCTTC.

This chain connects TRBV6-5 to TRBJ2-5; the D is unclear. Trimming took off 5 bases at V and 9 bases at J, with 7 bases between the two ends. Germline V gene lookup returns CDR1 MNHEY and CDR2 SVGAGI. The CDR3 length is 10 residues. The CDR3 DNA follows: TGTGCCAGCAGTCTTATCTCCCAGTACTTC. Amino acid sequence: CASSLISQYF.

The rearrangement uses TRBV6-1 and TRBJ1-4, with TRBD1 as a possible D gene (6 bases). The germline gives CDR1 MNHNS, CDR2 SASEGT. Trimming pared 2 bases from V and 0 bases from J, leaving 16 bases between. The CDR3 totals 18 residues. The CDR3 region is CASSERGGSSATNEKLFF. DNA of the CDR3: TGTGCCAGCAGTGAAAGGGGGGGTTCTTCTGCAACTAATGAAAAACTGTTTTTT.

The CDR3 bases are TGTGCCAGCAGCGCCCTCGGGGGGTATTACAATGAGCAGTTCTTC. Its translation is CASSALGGYYNEQFF. V is TRBV9 and J is TRBJ2-1; 7 bases match TRBD2. Germline lookup yields CDR1 SGDLS and CDR2 YYNGEE. The CDR3 totals 15 residues. V shed 3 bases and J 4 bases; nucleotides not matched to a gene: 7.

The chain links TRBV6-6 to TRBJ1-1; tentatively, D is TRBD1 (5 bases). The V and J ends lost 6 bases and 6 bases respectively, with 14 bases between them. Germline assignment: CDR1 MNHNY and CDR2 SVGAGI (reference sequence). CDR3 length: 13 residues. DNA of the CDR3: TGTGCCAGCAGATTTGCAGGGCCCTCTGAAGCTTTCTTT. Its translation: CASRFAGPSEAFF.

CDR3 sequence: CASSLARQSGNTIYF. CDR3 DNA: TGTGCCAGCAGCTTAGCGCGGCAGTCTGGAAACACCATATATTTT. The V call is TRBV7-6, the J call TRBJ1-3; D not resolved. There are 15 residues in the CDR3. V was shortened by 0 bases and J by 1 base, with 7 bases between the two germline ends. Germline lookup yields CDR1 SGHVS and CDR2 FNYEAQ. The variable domain in full, completed from reference TRBV7-6 and TRBJ1-3, reads GAGVSQSPRYKVTKRGQDVALRCDPISGHVSLYWYRQALGQGPEFLTYFNYEAQQDKSGLPNDRFSAERPEGSISTLTIQRTEQRDSAMYRCASSLARQSGNTIYFGEGSWLTVV.

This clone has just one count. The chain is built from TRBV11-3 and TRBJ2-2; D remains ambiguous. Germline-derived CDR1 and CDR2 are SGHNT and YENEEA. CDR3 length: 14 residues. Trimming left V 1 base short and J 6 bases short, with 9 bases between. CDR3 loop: CASSLVRVPGELFF. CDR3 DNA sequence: TGTGCCAGCAGCTTAGTCCGCGTGCCCGGGGAGCTGTTTTTT.

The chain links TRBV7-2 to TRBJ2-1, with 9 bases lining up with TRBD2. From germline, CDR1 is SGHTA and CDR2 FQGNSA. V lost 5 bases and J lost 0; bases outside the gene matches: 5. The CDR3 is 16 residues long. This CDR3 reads CASSPSSGSSYNEQFF. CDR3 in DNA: TGTGCCAGCAGCCCCAGTAGCGGGAGCTCCTACAATGAGCAGTTCTTC.

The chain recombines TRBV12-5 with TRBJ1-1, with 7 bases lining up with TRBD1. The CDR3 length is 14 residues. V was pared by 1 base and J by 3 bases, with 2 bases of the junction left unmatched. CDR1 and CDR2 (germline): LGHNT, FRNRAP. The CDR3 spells CASGLAGGYTEAFF. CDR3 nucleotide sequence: TGTGCTAGTGGTTTGGCAGGGGGTTACACTGAAGCTTTCTTT.

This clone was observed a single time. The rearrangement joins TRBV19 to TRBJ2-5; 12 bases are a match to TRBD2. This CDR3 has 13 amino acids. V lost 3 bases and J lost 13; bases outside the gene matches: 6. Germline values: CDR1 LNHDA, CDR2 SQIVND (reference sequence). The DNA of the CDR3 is TGTGCCAGTAGTATCGGACTAGCGGGGCACCCGTACTTC. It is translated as CASSIGLAGHPYF.